This TCR beta chain came from a study of T cells after yellow fever vaccination (dated by TCRdb to 2018 to 2020). Background for the entire study: The SMART-Seq v4 Ultra Low Input RNA kit was used to prepare libraries from fractions with low cell numbers. To follow T-cell clones before and after both primary and booster YFV17D yellow fever vaccination, bulk TCR alpha and beta repertoires underwent longitudinal sequencing. The cohort comprised two healthy male donors, one aged 18 to 30 and one aged 30 to 39 years. Bulk PBMC replicates and cell subsets were isolated from blood drawn at multiple timepoints before and after both primary and secondary immunization. The paper as a whole reports these results and caveats: A small share of clonotypes occurred in both CD4 and CD8 compartments, likely arising from convergent recombination. After the booster, most of the clones that had expanded following primary vaccination were detected again (around 95% of CD4 and 88% of CD8), which suggests that memory was broadly maintained. Computational filtering was needed because FACS-sorted repertoires could contain abundant contaminating clonotypes from the bulk population. Compared with the primary T-cell response, the secondary T-cell response was faster but weaker, reaching its peak on day 5 rather than on day 15. The study included only two donors, which limits how far the findings can be generalized.

V lost 6 bases and J lost 3 bases, and the count of bases not matched to a germline gene is 6. The germline V gene sets CDR1 to SNHLY and CDR2 to FYNNEI. The CDR3 holds 14 amino acids from the cysteine to the phenylalanine. Of the read, only the CDR3 DNA is kept; its 42 bases are in frame from base 1. In the case of this clonotype: This clone's antigen is unknown. Nothing much larger sits one base from this clone, and base qualities are not available.

The treatment or condition label of this sample denotes: live attenuated yellow fever vaccine strain. At each blood-draw timepoint, two biological replicates of bulk PBMCs were obtained. PBMCs were isolated from peripheral blood using a standard Ficoll-Paque protocol. TriZol was used to extract RNA from bulk PBMCs, from CD4 and CD8 fractions, and from dextramer-positive and dextramer-negative fractions. TCR cDNA was synthesized by 5'RACE template switching, through which a universal primer site and unique molecular identifiers were introduced. Priming of cDNA synthesis was performed from both the TCR alpha and TCR beta constant segments. Library amplification used two PCR steps, and the second PCR step added sample barcodes and sequencing adapters. Sequencing of libraries was done on Illumina HiSeq 2500 (2x100 bp) or NovaSeq (2x150 bp). Under the source paper's analysis protocol: MIGEC was used to demultiplex reads and collapse the reads into UMI consensus sequences, and MiXCR was used for V(D)J alignment. Using edgeR on replicate PBMC samples, clonotypes were called vaccine-responding if FDR was below 0.01 and the log2 fold change was above 5 up to day 15. Bulk clonotypes were assigned CD4 or CD8 identity according to which sequenced CD4 or CD8 repertoire held them at higher abundance. TCRdb reprocessing: public reads trimmed at Q25 with fastp, clones called with MiXCR, in-frame beta chains kept. Rows are combined by CDR3 protein, so each entry shows the most common genes and DNA. The V and J calls here are based on TCRdb, not the publication. The sample yields 450,000 to 550,000 distinct CDR3 sequences; 20% to 25% were counted once. The ten largest clones take up 16% of the sample.

The sample was PBMCs, taken around 3 weeks after the first yellow fever vaccination. This receptor was obtained from a young man who received the YFV17D yellow fever vaccine. Recombination linked TRBV2 to TRBJ2-7; 9 nucleotides in the junction match TRBD1. The CDR3 protein is CASSDRDRDYEQYF. The DNA is TGTGCCAGCAGCGACCGGGACAGGGACTACGAGCAGTACTTC.